The rows below give T cell receptor beta chains drawn from one sample of a study of shared clonotypes between healthy human individuals. Libraries were prepared by immunoSEQ multiplex PCR; TCRdb keeps only in-frame clonotypes and omits some of them. The data show about 2.1 million clones, with around 93% seen just once and about 1.7% held by the top ten. The sample comprised naive CD8+ T cells from PBMCs. The receptors stem from a man aged 18 to 30 in good health. Some clones in this sample may be carry-over from other donors' samples. Both conserved end residues are part of each CDR3. Fields, in order: V gene, J gene, clone size, D gene, CDR3 protein, CDR3 DNA. The D gene is left open where the match is weak. Clone size appears in some rows only: once, few, many, or a class for an expanded clone.

TRBV27,TRBJ2-1,-,TRBD1,CASSSTGGAEQFF,TGTGCCAGCAGTTCCACAGGGGGCGCAGAGCAGTTCTTC
TRBV29-1,TRBJ2-5,once,-,CSVVPSQGAGGQETQYF,TGCAGCGTTGTGCCTTCCCAGGGGGCGGGGGGACAAGAGACCCAGTACTTC
TRBV9,TRBJ1-2,-,-,CASSVGQAGYTF,TGTGCCAGCAGCGTAGGCCAGGCCGGCTACACCTTC
TRBV7-6,TRBJ2-3,-,-,CASSHELVDTQYF,TGTGCCAGCAGCCATGAGTTGGTGGATACGCAGTATTTT
TRBV30,TRBJ1-5,-,-,CAWSVQRGDHSNQPQHF,TGTGCCTGGAGTGTACAAAGAGGGGATCATAGCAATCAGCCCCAGCATTTT
TRBV28,TRBJ2-6,-,-,CASSTKWGANVLTF,TGTGCCAGCAGCACTAAGTGGGGGGCCAACGTCCTGACTTTC
TRBV27,TRBJ2-2,-,-,CASSYSLNTGELFF,TGTGCCAGCAGTTACAGCCTGAACACCGGGGAGCTGTTTTTT
TRBV13,TRBJ2-3,-,TRBD2,CASSERSSGRAISDTQYF,TGTGCCAGCAGCGAGCGATCTAGCGGGAGGGCCATTTCGGATACGCAGTATTTT
TRBV2,TRBJ1-1,-,-,CASSESLVLNTEAFF,TGTGCCAGCAGTGAGTCCCTCGTCCTGAACACTGAAGCTTTCTTT
TRBV19,TRBJ2-3,-,-,CASSPRTSDTQYF,TGTGCCAGTAGTCCCCGGACCTCAGATACGCAGTATTTT
TRBV7-8,TRBJ2-2,-,-,CASSQPVQTPLGGELFF,TGTGCCAGCAGCCAACCTGTCCAGACACCCCTGGGGGGGGAGCTGTTTTTT
TRBV15,TRBJ2-5,-,TRBD2,CATSRTSGTQETQYF,TGTGCCACCAGCCGGACTAGCGGGACCCAAGAGACCCAGTACTTC
TRBV27,TRBJ2-7,-,TRBD2,CASSTLLAGGSDEQYF,TGTGCCAGCAGTACACTACTAGCGGGAGGTTCTGACGAGCAGTACTTC
TRBV27,TRBJ1-2,-,-,CASSSQGSGYTF,TGTGCCAGCAGTTCCCAGGGGAGCGGCTACACCTTC
TRBV6-5,TRBJ1-2,few,TRBD1,CASSYSRTGWSGYTF,TGTGCCAGCAGTTACTCGAGGACAGGGTGGAGTGGCTACACCTTC
TRBV19,TRBJ1-1,few,-,CASTAGSEAFF,TGTGCCAGTACAGCTGGATCTGAAGCTTTCTTT
TRBV10-2,TRBJ2-2,-,-,CATPPGELFF,TGCGCCACCCCGCCCGGGGAGCTGTTTTTT
TRBV19,TRBJ1-2,once,-,CASRLRSDFGYTF,TGTGCCAGTAGGCTTAGGTCCGATTTTGGCTACACCTTC
TRBV13,TRBJ2-3,-,TRBD2,CASSARGGRAGWTDTQYF,TGTGCCAGCAGCGCTCGGGGAGGGAGGGCCGGTTGGACAGATACGCAGTATTTT
TRBV11-2,TRBJ2-7,-,-,CASSSMGTYEQYF,TGTGCCAGCAGCTCTATGGGAACCTACGAGCAGTACTTC
TRBV5-1,TRBJ2-2,-,-,CASSLGPLGEYYTGELFF,TGCGCCAGCAGCTTGGGCCCCCTCGGGGAGTACTACACCGGGGAGCTGTTTTTT
TRBV19,TRBJ1-2,-,-,CASSVQGRLGGYTF,TGTGCCAGTAGTGTACAGGGTCGGCTTGGTGGCTACACCTTC
TRBV2,TRBJ2-7,once,TRBD2,CASSILAVSSYEQYF,TGTGCCAGCAGTATACTAGCGGTGAGCTCCTACGAGCAGTACTTC
TRBV7-9,TRBJ2-1,once,-,CASSLTTAYNEQFF,TGTGCCAGCAGCTTAACAACGGCCTACAATGAGCAGTTCTTC
TRBV7-6,TRBJ1-1,-,-,CASSLDRGAEAFF,TGTGCCAGCAGCTTAGACCGGGGGGCTGAAGCTTTCTTT
TRBV29-1,TRBJ2-7,few,TRBD1,CSVRDRGYEQYF,TGCAGCGTCCGGGACAGGGGCTACGAGCAGTACTTC
TRBV7-9,TRBJ1-1,-,-,CASSLNRRDEAFF,TGTGCCAGCAGCCTAAACCGCAGGGATGAAGCTTTCTTT
TRBV28,TRBJ2-2,-,-,CASSSRQLIKGTGELFF,TGTGCCAGCAGTTCCCGCCAACTTATCAAAGGGACCGGGGAGCTGTTTTTT
TRBV10-1,TRBJ1-2,-,-,CASMAALNYGYTF,TGCGCCAGCATGGCAGCTCTTAACTATGGCTACACCTTC
TRBV7-9,TRBJ2-7,-,-,CASSLPGGPSYEQYF,TGTGCCAGCAGCCTGCCTGGCGGGCCCTCCTACGAGCAGTACTTC
TRBV7-7,TRBJ2-2,-,-,CAILEEAGELFF,TGTGCCATCCTAGAGGAGGCCGGGGAGCTGTTTTTT
TRBV14,TRBJ2-5,-,TRBD2,CASSQASSGSSQETQYF,TGTGCCAGCAGCCAAGCCTCTAGCGGGAGTTCTCAAGAGACCCAGTACTTC
TRBV7-6,TRBJ1-4,-,-,CASSPTAREGEKLFF,TGTGCCAGCAGCCCCACAGCAAGAGAGGGGGAAAAACTGTTTTTT
TRBV27,TRBJ2-7,-,TRBD1,CASSLGGTGSSYEQYF,TGTGCCAGCAGTTTAGGAGGGACAGGGAGCTCCTACGAGCAGTACTTC
TRBV10-2,TRBJ1-5,-,-,CASSDLGGRGRNQPQHF,TGCGCCAGCAGTGATCTCGGGGGGAGGGGACGCAATCAGCCCCAGCATTTT
TRBV4-1,TRBJ1-1,-,-,CASSQDGGGTEAFF,TGCGCCAGCAGCCAAGATGGAGGGGGAACTGAAGCTTTCTTT
TRBV7-5,TRBJ1-5,-,-,CVRSLYPQHF,TGTGTCAGAAGCTTATACCCCCAGCATTTT
TRBV4-2,TRBJ2-1,-,-,CASSPKGGSVDNEQFF,TGTGCCAGCAGCCCTAAGGGGGGGAGTGTGGACAATGAGCAGTTCTTC
TRBV5-1,TRBJ2-7,-,TRBD2,CASSLGVLAGPSYEQYF,TGCGCCAGCAGCTTAGGCGTTCTAGCGGGGCCGTCCTACGAGCAGTACTTC
TRBV7-9,TRBJ2-1,once,-,CASSPQNGGSMRSREQFF,TGTGCCAGCAGCCCCCAAAACGGGGGCTCCATGCGCTCCCGGGAGCAGTTCTTC
TRBV29-1,TRBJ2-7,-,TRBD1,CSGATDRGMGEQYF,TGCAGCGGTGCAACGGACAGGGGTATGGGGGAGCAGTACTTC
TRBV30,TRBJ2-1,once,-,CAWSAHRLYNEQFF,TGTGCCTGGAGTGCGCACAGGTTGTACAATGAGCAGTTCTTC
TRBV9,TRBJ1-3,-,-,CASSVDGGSGNTIYF,TGTGCCAGCAGCGTAGATGGCGGCTCTGGAAACACCATATATTTT
TRBV9,TRBJ2-7,-,-,CASSVATGLNYEQYF,TGTGCCAGCAGCGTAGCTACCGGCCTCAACTACGAGCAGTACTTC
TRBV5-3,TRBJ1-5,-,-,CARSLGVEGVGNQPQHF,TGTGCCAGAAGCTTGGGAGTGGAGGGGGTAGGAAATCAGCCCCAGCATTTT
TRBV27,TRBJ1-5,-,-,CASSNRDSNQPQHF,TGTGCCAGCTCGAACCGGGACTCCAATCAGCCCCAGCATTTT